These T cell receptor beta chains were read from a single sample in a study of blood T cell repertoires in COVID-19. Assay: immunoSEQ multiplex PCR; the TCRdb copy retains only in-frame clones and omits some. The sample carries about 300,000 clones, about 89% recorded once. The sequencing sample was made of peripheral blood. Source of these receptors: a man aged 18 to 35 who had recovered from COVID-19. The CDR3 runs from the conserved cysteine through the conserved F or W. The D gene is left open where the match is weak. Clone size is not always given. Where it is, it says once, few, many or a class for expanded clones.

CASSLIGSGAGDIQYF	TGTGCCAGCAGCTTGATCGGGTCAGGGGCAGGGGACATTCAGTACTTC	NA	NA	TRBV5-4	TRBJ2-4
CASSPRQDREKLFF	TGCGCCAGCAGCCCCCGACAGGATCGCGAAAAACTGTTTTTT	NA	NA	TRBV5-1	TRBJ1-4
CASSPGGTGELFF	TGTGCCAGCAGCCCCGGGGGCACCGGGGAGCTGTTTTTT	NA	NA	TRBV6-1	TRBJ2-2
CASSLPGTGSEQYF	TGTGCCAGCAGTCTACCCGGGACAGGGTCTGAGCAGTACTTC	NA	TRBD1	TRBV6-5	TRBJ2-7
CASNLSIRDGYTF	TGTGCCAGTAACCTCTCCATCAGGGATGGCTACACCTTC	NA	NA	TRBV7-2	TRBJ1-2
CASSSTRGWETQYF	TGTGCCAGCAGCTCTACCCGGGGATGGGAGACCCAGTACTTC	NA	NA	TRBV11-2	TRBJ2-5
CASSPAGPDTEAFF	TGTGCCAGCTCACCTGCAGGCCCCGACACTGAAGCTTTCTTT	NA	NA	TRBV18	TRBJ1-1
CSASRPLGREAADTQYF	TGCAGTGCTAGTCGCCCCCTCGGGCGGGAGGCGGCAGATACGCAGTATTTT	NA	TRBD2	TRBV20-1	TRBJ2-3
CAWTDRAAGELFF	TGTGCCTGGACCGACAGGGCTGCCGGGGAGCTGTTTTTT	NA	TRBD1	TRBV30	TRBJ2-2
CASSQGGSGGADQETQYF	TGTGCCAGCAGCCAAGGGGGCAGCGGGGGGGCCGATCAAGAGACCCAGTACTTC	NA	TRBD2	TRBV3-1/TRBV3-2	TRBJ2-5
CASSYSQTGGSEAFF	TGTGCCAGCAGTTACAGCCAGACAGGGGGCTCTGAAGCTTTCTTT	NA	TRBD1	TRBV6-5	TRBJ1-1
CASSQGGKGVKQFF	TGTGCCAGCAGCCAAGGAGGGAAGGGTGTTAAGCAGTTCTTC	NA	NA	TRBV3-1/TRBV3-2	TRBJ2-1
CASSPLYSFRGIETEAFF	TGTGCCAGCTCACCACTCTACAGTTTTAGGGGAATCGAAACTGAAGCTTTCTTT	NA	NA	TRBV18	TRBJ1-1
CASSHEAGTTGQPQHF	TGTGCCAGCTCACACGAGGCCGGGACAACAGGTCAGCCCCAGCATTTT	NA	NA	TRBV18	TRBJ1-5
CASSQGQGIYGYTF	TGTGCCAGCAGCCAAGGACAGGGGATCTATGGCTACACCTTC	NA	TRBD1	TRBV5-4	TRBJ1-2
CASSLDFSTNEKLFF	TGCGCCAGCAGCTTGGATTTCTCAACTAATGAAAAACTGTTTTTT	NA	NA	TRBV5-1	TRBJ1-4
CASSTGTGTYEQYF	TGTGCCAGCAGCACCGGGACAGGGACCTACGAGCAGTACTTC	NA	TRBD1	TRBV11-2	TRBJ2-7
CASSSQGAQTEAFF	TGTGCCAGCAGCTCCCAGGGCGCGCAAACTGAAGCTTTCTTT	NA	NA	TRBV11-3	TRBJ1-1
CASSQGDRNTEAFF	TGCGCCAGCAGCCAAGGGGACAGGAACACTGAAGCTTTCTTT	few	TRBD1	TRBV4-1	TRBJ1-1
CASSGPTSGYSNEQFF	TGTGCCAGCAGTGGACCCACTAGCGGGTACTCAAATGAGCAGTTCTTC	once	TRBD2	TRBV6-1	TRBJ2-1
CASSFDRNQPQHF	TGTGCCAGCAGTTTTGATAGAAATCAGCCCCAGCATTTT	NA	NA	TRBV6-5	TRBJ1-5
CASSFGLAGLNEQFF	TGTGCCAGCAGTTTCGGACTAGCGGGATTAAATGAGCAGTTCTTC	NA	TRBD2	TRBV3-1/TRBV3-2	TRBJ2-1
CASSYQGLNSPLHF	TGTGCCAGCAGTTACCAGGGGCTTAATTCACCCCTCCACTTT	NA	NA	TRBV6-5	TRBJ1-6
CASSPDPGQGNQPQHF	TGTGCCAGCTCACCCGACCCAGGACAGGGCAATCAGCCCCAGCATTTT	many	TRBD1	TRBV18	TRBJ1-5
CASSFSGGDYEQYF	TGTGCCAGCAGCTTTAGCGGGGGCGACTACGAGCAGTACTTC	many	TRBD2	TRBV7-2	TRBJ2-7
CASSLWGRWAEAFF	TGTGCCAGCAGCTTGTGGGGGAGGTGGGCTGAAGCTTTCTTT	NA	NA	TRBV5-6	TRBJ1-1
CSVSKGAGNEKLFF	TGCAGCGTTTCTAAGGGAGCGGGTAATGAAAAACTGTTTTTT	NA	NA	TRBV29-1	TRBJ1-4
CASSLQVGQPQHF	TGTGCCAGTAGCTTACAGGTTGGGCAGCCCCAGCATTTT	NA	NA	TRBV19	TRBJ1-5
CASSEGWASQETQYF	TGTGCCAGCAGTGAAGGATGGGCCAGCCAAGAGACCCAGTACTTC	NA	NA	TRBV6-1	TRBJ2-5
CASAGGTGLYGYTF	TGCGCCAGCGCGGGAGGGACAGGCCTTTATGGCTACACCTTC	NA	TRBD1	TRBV4-1	TRBJ1-2
CASSGQGRTEAFF	TGCGCCAGCAGTGGACAGGGTAGGACTGAAGCTTTCTTT	NA	TRBD1	TRBV10-2	TRBJ1-1
CASSYSTAGTDTQYF	TGTGCCAGCAGTTACTCGACAGCGGGGACAGATACGCAGTATTTT	NA	TRBD2	TRBV6-5	TRBJ2-3
CSASNLAGPDVRNEKLFF	TGCAGTGCTAGTAATCTGGCAGGGCCAGATGTTAGGAATGAAAAACTGTTTTTT	NA	NA	TRBV20-1	TRBJ1-4
CSASGSGSSYEQYF	TGCAGTGCTAGTGGTAGCGGGAGCTCCTACGAGCAGTACTTC	once	TRBD2	TRBV20-1	TRBJ2-7
CASSVNSGGVGELFF	TGTGCCAGCAGCGTAAATTCCGGGGGTGTAGGGGAGCTGTTTTTT	NA	NA	TRBV9	TRBJ2-2
CASSRPGQSLTEAFF	TGTGCCAGCAGCCGCCCAGGGCAGAGCCTCACTGAAGCTTTCTTT	NA	NA	TRBV27	TRBJ1-1
CASSQETATQNTEAFF	TGCGCCAGCAGCCAAGAGACAGCGACCCAGAACACTGAAGCTTTCTTT	NA	NA	TRBV4-3	TRBJ1-1
CASLTEFGGEQYF	TGTGCCAGCCTGACAGAATTCGGCGGCGAGCAGTACTTC	NA	NA	TRBV2	TRBJ2-7
CASSYGGVGTDTQYF	TGTGCCAGCAGTTACGGAGGGGTGGGCACAGATACGCAGTATTTT	NA	NA	TRBV6-5	TRBJ2-3
CASSQDPGGNTIYF	TGCGCCAGCAGCCAAGATCCGGGTGGAAACACCATATATTTT	few	NA	TRBV4-1	TRBJ1-3
CASSYSRRGNTIYF	TGTGCCAGCAGTTACTCACGCCGGGGAAACACCATATATTTT	NA	NA	TRBV6-5	TRBJ1-3
CASSIDQLTGAAGNTIYF	TGTGCCAGTAGTATCGACCAATTGACAGGGGCCGCTGGAAACACCATATATTTT	NA	TRBD1	TRBV19	TRBJ1-3
CASSPRAGTTYEQYF	TGTGCCAGCAGCCCCCGAGCGGGAACAACCTACGAGCAGTACTTC	NA	TRBD2	TRBV9	TRBJ2-7
CASSPPNTEAFF	TGTGCCAGCAGTCCTCCGAACACTGAAGCTTTCTTT	NA	NA	TRBV7-2	TRBJ1-1
CASSNAGSNTGELFF	TGTGCCAGCAGTAACGCGGGGTCGAACACCGGGGAGCTGTTTTTT	NA	NA	TRBV7-2	TRBJ2-2
CASSYLRQTEAFF	TGTGCCAGCAGTTACTTGAGGCAGACTGAAGCTTTCTTT	NA	NA	TRBV6-5	TRBJ1-1
CASIFAGELGQPQHF	TGTGCCAGCATCTTCGCCGGGGAACTGGGCCAGCCCCAGCATTTT	NA	NA	TRBV6-5	TRBJ1-5
CASSSPRGGAEETQYF	TGTGCCAGCAGCTCCCCCCGGGGCGGGGCGGAGGAGACCCAGTACTTC	NA	NA	TRBV11-2	TRBJ2-5
CASSLDSTRETQYF	TGTGCCAGCAGCTTGGACAGTACTAGGGAGACCCAGTACTTC	NA	NA	TRBV5-4	TRBJ2-5
CAWSTGELFF	TGTGCCTGGTCGACAGGGGAGCTGTTTTTT	once	NA	TRBV30	TRBJ2-2
CASSRDREQDEQYF	TGTGCCAGCAGCCGGGACAGGGAACAAGACGAGCAGTACTTC	NA	TRBD1	TRBV5-4	TRBJ2-7
CSVVSAGGNTIYF	TGCAGCGTTGTGTCAGCCGGGGGAAACACCATATATTTT	NA	NA	TRBV29-1	TRBJ1-3
CASSMGSRSNQPQHF	TGTGCCAGTAGTATGGGCAGTAGGTCGAATCAGCCCCAGCATTTT	NA	NA	TRBV19	TRBJ1-5
CASSEDRGNQPQHF	TGTGCCAGCAGTGAAGACCGAGGGAATCAGCCCCAGCATTTT	NA	NA	TRBV2	TRBJ1-5